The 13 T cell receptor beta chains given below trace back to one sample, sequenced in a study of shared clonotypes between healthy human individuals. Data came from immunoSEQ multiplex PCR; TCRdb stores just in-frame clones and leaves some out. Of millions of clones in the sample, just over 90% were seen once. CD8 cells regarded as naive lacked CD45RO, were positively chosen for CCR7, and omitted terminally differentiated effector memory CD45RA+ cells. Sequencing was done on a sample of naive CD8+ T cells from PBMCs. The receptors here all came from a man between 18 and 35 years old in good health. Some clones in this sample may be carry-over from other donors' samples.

CDR3 amino acids: CASSYRDRRNTEAFF. CDR3 nucleotides: TGTGCCAGCAGCTATAGGGACAGGAGAAACACTGAAGCTTTCTTT. V usage is TRBV5-6 and J usage is TRBJ1-1; 8 bases line up with TRBD1. Germline CDR1 reads SGHDT; CDR2 reads YYEEEE. The CDR3 length is 15 residues. After removal of 3 bases from V and 2 bases from J, the junction contained 6 bases not matched to a gene.

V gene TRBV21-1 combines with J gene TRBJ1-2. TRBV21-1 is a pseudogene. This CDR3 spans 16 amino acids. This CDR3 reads CASSLGGRPANYGYTF. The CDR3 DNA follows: TGTGCCAGCAGCCTAGGGGGGCGGCCGGCTAACTATGGCTACACCTTC.

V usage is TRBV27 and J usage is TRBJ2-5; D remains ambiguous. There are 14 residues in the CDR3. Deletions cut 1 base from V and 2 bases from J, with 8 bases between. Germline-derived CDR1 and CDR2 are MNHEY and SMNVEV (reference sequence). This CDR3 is CASSLFVGQETQYF. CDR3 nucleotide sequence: TGTGCCAGCAGTTTATTTGTCGGACAAGAGACCCAGTACTTC.

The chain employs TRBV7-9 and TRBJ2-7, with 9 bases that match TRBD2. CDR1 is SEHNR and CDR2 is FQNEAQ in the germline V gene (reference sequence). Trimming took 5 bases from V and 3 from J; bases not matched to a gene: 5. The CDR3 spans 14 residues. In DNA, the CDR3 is TGTGCCAGCAGCCCTAGCGGGGCCAACTACGAGCAGTACTTC. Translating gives CASSPSGANYEQYF.

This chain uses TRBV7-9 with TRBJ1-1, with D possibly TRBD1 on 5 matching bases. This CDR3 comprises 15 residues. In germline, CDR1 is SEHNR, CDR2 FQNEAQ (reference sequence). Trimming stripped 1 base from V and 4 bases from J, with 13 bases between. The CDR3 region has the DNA TGTGCCAGCAGCTTAGGAGCGGGACCTGTCACTGAAGCTTTCTTT. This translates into CASSLGAGPVTEAFF.

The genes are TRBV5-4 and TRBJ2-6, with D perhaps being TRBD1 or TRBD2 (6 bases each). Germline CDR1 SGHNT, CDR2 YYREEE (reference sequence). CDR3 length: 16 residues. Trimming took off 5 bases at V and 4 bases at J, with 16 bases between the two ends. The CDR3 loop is CASRRGPLEGANVLTF. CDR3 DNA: TGTGCCAGCAGACGGGGGCCCCTGGAGGGGGCCAACGTCCTGACTTTC. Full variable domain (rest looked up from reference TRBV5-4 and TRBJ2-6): ETGVTQSPTHLIKTRGQQVTLRCSSQSGHNTVSWYQQALGQGPQFIFQYYREEENGRGNFPPRFSGLQFPNYSSELNVNALELDDSALYLCASRRGPLEGANVLTFGAGSRLTVL.

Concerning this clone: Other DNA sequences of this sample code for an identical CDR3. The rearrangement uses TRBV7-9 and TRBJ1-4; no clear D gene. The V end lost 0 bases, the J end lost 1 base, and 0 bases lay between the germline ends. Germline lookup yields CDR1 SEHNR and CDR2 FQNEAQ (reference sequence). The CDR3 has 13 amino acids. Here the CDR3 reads CASSLATNEKLFF. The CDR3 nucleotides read TGTGCCAGCAGCTTAGCAACTAATGAAAAACTGTTTTTT.

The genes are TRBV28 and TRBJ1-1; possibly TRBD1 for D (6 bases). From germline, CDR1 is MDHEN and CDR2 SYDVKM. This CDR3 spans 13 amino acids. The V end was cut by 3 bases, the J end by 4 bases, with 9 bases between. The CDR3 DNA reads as TGTGCCAGCAGTTTTTGGGGGCTCACTGAAGCTTTCTTT. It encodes CASSFWGLTEAFF.

The DNA for the CDR3 is TGCGCCAGCAGCCAAGACAGGGTAACCTCCTACGAGCAGTACTTC. Amino acids: CASSQDRVTSYEQYF. The gene calls are TRBV4-3 and TRBJ2-7, with D tentatively TRBD1 (5 bases). This CDR3 comprises 15 residues. The germline V gene encodes CDR1 LGHNA and CDR2 YSLEER. V lost 0 bases, J lost 0 bases, and 9 bases lay in between.

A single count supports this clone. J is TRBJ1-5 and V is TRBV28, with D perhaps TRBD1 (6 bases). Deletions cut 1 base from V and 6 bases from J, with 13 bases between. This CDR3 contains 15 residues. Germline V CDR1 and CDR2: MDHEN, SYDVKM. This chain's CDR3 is CASSLFGGAGQPQHF. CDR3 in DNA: TGTGCCAGCAGTTTATTTGGGGGCGCAGGTCAGCCCCAGCATTTT. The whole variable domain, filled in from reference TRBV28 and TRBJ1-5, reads DVKVTQSSRYLVKRTGEKVFLECVQDMDHENMFWYRQDPGLGLRLIYFSYDVKMKEKGDIPEGYSVSREKKERFSLILESASTNQTSMYLCASSLFGGAGQPQHFGDGTRLSIL.

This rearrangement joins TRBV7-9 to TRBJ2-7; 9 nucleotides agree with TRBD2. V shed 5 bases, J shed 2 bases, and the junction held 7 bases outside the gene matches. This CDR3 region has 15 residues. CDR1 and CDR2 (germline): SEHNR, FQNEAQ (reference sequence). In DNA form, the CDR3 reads TGTGCCAGCAGCCCCCCAGCGGGAGGAACCTACGAGCAGTACTTC. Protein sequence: CASSPPAGGTYEQYF.

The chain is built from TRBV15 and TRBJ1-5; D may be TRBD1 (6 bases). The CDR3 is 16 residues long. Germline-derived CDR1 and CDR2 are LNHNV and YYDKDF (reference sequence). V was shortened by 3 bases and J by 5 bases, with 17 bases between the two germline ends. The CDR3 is CATSRPVQGGDQPQHF. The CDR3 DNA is TGTGCCACCAGCAGGCCCGTACAGGGCGGGGATCAGCCCCAGCATTTT.

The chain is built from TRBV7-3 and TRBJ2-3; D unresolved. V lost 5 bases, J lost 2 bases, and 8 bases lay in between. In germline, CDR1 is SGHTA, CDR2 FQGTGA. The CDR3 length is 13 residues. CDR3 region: CASSGVTTDTQYF. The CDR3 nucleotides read TGTGCCAGCAGCGGTGTTACCACAGATACGCAGTATTTT.